This T cell receptor beta chain was sequenced for a study of shared clonotypes between healthy human individuals. Findings of the study overall: Lower generation probabilities were found for non-shared clonotypes than for those shared by all four donors.

Germline V lookup: CDR1 MGHRA, CDR2 YSYEKL. The V and J ends lost 4 bases and 1 base respectively, with 17 bases between them. The CDR3 sequence is 18 residues long. The run depth of the assay was deep. Measured with immunoSEQ multiplex PCR; TCRdb has only the in-frame clones, and not every one. The data contain 2 million to 2.5 million clones, around 95% of them seen just once; the ten biggest clones take up over 0.1%. Comments on this clone: What it binds is unknown.

The V and J genes are TRBV4-1 and TRBJ1-6, with D possibly matching TRBD1 (6 bases). The sequenced material came from naive CD4+ T cells sorted from blood. Regarding subset: CD45RA+ positively selected. The source of this sequence is a young man in good health. Written as DNA, the CDR3 is TGCGCCAGCAGCCCCCACTCCAGGGGTGGATCCTATAATTCACCCCTCCACTTT. Its translation is CASSPHSRGGSYNSPLHF.